The text below deals with one T cell receptor beta chain. Blood libraries mostly used 400 to 500 ng genomic DNA, six replicates each. Profiling relied on immunoSEQ multiplex PCR, and the TCRdb table lists in-frame clones only, not all of them. Altogether about 14,000 clones are present, 55% to 75% being singletons, with the ten largest covering approximately 2.9%. The V end lost 0 bases, the J end lost 3 bases, and 11 bases lay between the germline ends. Looked up from germline, CDR1 is ENHRY and CDR2 is SYGVKD. This CDR3 has 15 amino acids. The time point was: after neoadjuvant nivolumab, at surgical resection. The data derive from a study of neoadjuvant anti-PD-1 for oral cavity cancer.

The sequence was collected from a person between 40 and 85 years old with oral cavity squamous cell carcinoma. This material consisted of PBMCs, taken after nivolumab (anti-PD-1) treatment. This rearrangement joins TRBV10-3 to TRBJ2-5, with a tentative D call TRBD1 (6 bases). The CDR3: CAISESGGKEETQYF. Here the CDR3 DNA reads TGTGCCATCAGTGAGTCAGGGGGTAAGGAAGAGACCCAGTACTTC.